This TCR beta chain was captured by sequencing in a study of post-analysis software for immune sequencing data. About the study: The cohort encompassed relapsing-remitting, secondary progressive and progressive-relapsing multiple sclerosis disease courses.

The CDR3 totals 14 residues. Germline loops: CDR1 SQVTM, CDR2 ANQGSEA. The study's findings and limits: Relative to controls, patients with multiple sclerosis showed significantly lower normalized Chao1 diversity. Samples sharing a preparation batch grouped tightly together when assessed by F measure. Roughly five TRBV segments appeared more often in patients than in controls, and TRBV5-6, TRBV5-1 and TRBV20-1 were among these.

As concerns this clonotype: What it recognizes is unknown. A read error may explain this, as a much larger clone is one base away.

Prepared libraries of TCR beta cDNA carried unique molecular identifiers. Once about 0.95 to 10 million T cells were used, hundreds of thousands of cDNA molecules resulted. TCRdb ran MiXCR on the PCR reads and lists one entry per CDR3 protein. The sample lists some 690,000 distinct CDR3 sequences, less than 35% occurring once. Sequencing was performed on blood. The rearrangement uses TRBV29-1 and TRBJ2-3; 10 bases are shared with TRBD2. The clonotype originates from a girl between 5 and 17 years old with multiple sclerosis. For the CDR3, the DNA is TGCGGCGTTAAGCGGGAGGGCCGGGCAGATACGCAGTATTTT. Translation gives CGVKREGRADTQYF.